Presented here are 5 T cell receptor beta chains from one specimen sequenced in a study of blood T cell repertoires in COVID-19 (dated by TCRdb to about 2020). The receptor library was made with the immunoSEQ multiplex PCR assay. The table was pulled from immuneACCESS by TCRdb, which kept in-frame rearrangements only. Such tables lose some clones; where checked, under half of the loss comes from unresolved V genes, and the rest has no known cause. The sample data list tens of thousands of clones, and approximately 85% of these were observed just once. In total, the top ten clones hold 3.5% to 4.5% of the sample. Material for sequencing was peripheral blood. The receptors were gathered from a man aged 55 to 70 with acute or convalescent COVID-19.

V and J are TRBV19 and TRBJ2-3; D perhaps matches TRBD1 (5 bases). V was clipped by 6 bases and J by 6 bases, with 16 bases between them. The germline gives CDR1 LNHDA, CDR2 SQIVND (reference sequence). The CDR3 loop spans 14 amino acids. The DNA for the CDR3 is TGTGCCAGTAGAGATCCAGGGTTGAGGGATACGCAGTATTTT. As protein: CASRDPGLRDTQYF.

The chain has TRBV6-5 and TRBJ1-1, with D hard to call. Germline loops: CDR1 MNHEY, CDR2 SVGAGI. V lost 10 bases and J 1 base, leaving 7 bases between the germline ends. The length of the CDR3 is 11 residues. CDR3 region: CATEGNTEAFF. The CDR3, as DNA: TGTGCCACCGAGGGGAACACTGAAGCTTTCTTT.

J is TRBJ2-7 and V is TRBV28, with TRBD1 identical over 9 bases. Germline assignment: CDR1 MDHEN and CDR2 SYDVKM. CDR3 length: 15 amino acids. V trimming: 5 bases; J trimming: 3 bases; junction bases outside the gene matches: 8. CDR3 region: CASSLPGTGHYEQYF. The CDR3, as DNA: TGTGCCAGCAGTCTCCCAGGGACAGGGCACTACGAGCAGTACTTC.

The V and J genes are TRBV27 and TRBJ2-1; no clear D gene. From germline, CDR1 is MNHEY and CDR2 SMNVEV (reference sequence). This CDR3 region has 16 residues. V gave up 3 bases and J gave up 3 bases, with 15 bases separating them. The CDR3 protein is CASSFRANPFYNEQFF. Here the CDR3 DNA reads TGTGCCAGCAGTTTTCGCGCAAACCCTTTCTACAATGAGCAGTTCTTC.

This clone showed up just once. Here the CDR3 DNA reads TGTGCCAGCAGCTTCGTCAGAAACACTGAAGCTTTCTTT. It encodes CASSFVRNTEAFF. The genes are TRBV13 and TRBJ1-1; D gene unclear. The germline gives CDR1 PRHDT, CDR2 FYEKMQ (reference sequence). Trimming pared 3 bases from V and 2 bases from J, leaving 7 bases between. CDR3 length: 13 amino acids.